The 4 T cell receptor beta chains listed next were all sequenced from one sample in a study of control samples from healthy donors and cancer patients. Clones were sequenced by immunoSEQ multiplex PCR, and TCRdb holds only the in-frame ones, with some missing. The sample has approximately 100,000 clones, 88% seen once. Source material: blood. Receptors originate from a man aged 30 to 39 in good health.

The chain combines TRBV28 with TRBJ2-5; 8 nucleotides agree with TRBD1. Looked up from germline, CDR1 is MDHEN and CDR2 is SYDVKM. Trimming removed 6 bases from V and 4 bases from J; junction bases left unmatched: 22. The CDR3 is 19 amino acids. The CDR3 nucleotides are TGTGCCAGCAGCGGGTGGAGCCAAACAGGGGGTATTAGGATAGAGACCCAGTACTTC. Its translation is CASSGWSQTGGIRIETQYF. The full variable domain, its missing parts supplied by reference TRBV28 and TRBJ2-5, is DVKVTQSSRYLVKRTGEKVFLECVQDMDHENMFWYRQDPGLGLRLIYFSYDVKMKEKGDIPEGYSVSREKKERFSLILESASTNQTSMYLCASSGWSQTGGIRIETQYFGPGTRLLVL.

This clone has more than one count but fewer than ten. The rearrangement links TRBV6-5 to TRBJ1-2; 9 bases are shared with TRBD1. Germline V gene data show CDR1 as MNHEY and CDR2 as SVGAGI. The CDR3 is made up of 13 amino acids. The V gene end was trimmed by 9 bases and the J gene end by 5 bases; junction bases not matched to a gene: 7. CDR3 protein: CASVLGTGYGYTF. The CDR3 coding sequence is TGTGCCAGTGTCCTAGGGACAGGGTATGGCTACACCTTC.

The chain joins TRBV7-2 to TRBJ1-5; D is uncertain. CDR1 and CDR2 (germline): SGHTA, FQGNSA. The CDR3 loop spans 13 amino acids. V was shortened by 0 bases and J by 4 bases, with 4 bases between the two germline ends. CDR3 sequence (DNA): TGTGCCAGCAGCTTAGCCGTTAATCAGCCCCAGCATTTT. This gives the protein CASSLAVNQPQHF.

This chain uses TRBV18 with TRBJ1-1, with 7 bases identical to TRBD1. CDR3 length: 15 residues. Unmatched junction bases numbered 5, after V lost 3 bases and J lost 1 base. Germline CDR1 reads KGHSH; CDR2 reads LQKENI. This CDR3 reads CASSPTGDANTEAFF. The DNA of the CDR3 is TGTGCCAGCTCACCTACAGGGGACGCGAACACTGAAGCTTTCTTT.